This T cell receptor beta chain derives from a study of blood T cells in healthy people across ages. Study in general: When template switching was applied, about one barcoded beta molecule was captured per two T cells. Study-wide results and limits: Among long-lived donors, naive CD4+ cells were more numerous and diversity higher than in aged donors.

The trim removed 4 bases at V and 5 bases at J, leaving 4 bases unmatched. The germline V gene has CDR1 SNHLY and CDR2 FYNNEI. This CDR3 comprises 13 residues. Next came a second PCR, run for about 7 to 12 cycles, which used a sample-barcoded 5' primer along with a J-beta primer mix. Using its own MiXCR run on the 5' RACE reads, TCRdb lists one record per CDR3 protein. The data contain 1.5 million to 2 million distinct CDR3 sequences, roughly 32% of them singletons. Regarding this clonotype: The antigen is undetermined.

The sequence came from a woman younger than 45 in good health. This rearrangement joins TRBV2 to TRBJ2-5; 7 bases fit TRBD2. The sample taken for sequencing was blood. The CDR3 reads CASSVGRAETQYF. DNA for the CDR3: TGTGCCAGCAGTGTAGGGAGGGCCGAGACCCAGTACTTC.